This T cell receptor beta chain comes out of a study of post-analysis software for immune sequencing data. Study-wide results and caveats: Comparison of patients with controls showed five TRBV segments more frequent in patients, TRBV5-6, TRBV5-1 and TRBV20-1 among them. F-measure co-clustering was strong for batch-matched samples.

This clonotype was seen once. What it binds is not known. TCR beta cDNA libraries included unique molecular identifiers. TCRdb used MiXCR to reprocess the PCR reads, holding one entry per CDR3 protein. The sample records approximately 570,000 distinct CDR3 sequences, around 44% being singletons. The CDR3 covers 13 residues. V gave up 6 bases and J gave up 3 bases, with 15 bases separating them. Germline V lookup: CDR1 DFQATT, CDR2 SNEGSKA (reference sequence). The chain recombines TRBV20-1 with TRBJ2-7, with D maybe TRBD1 (5 bases). The TCR sequence derives from a girl between 10 and 17 years old with multiple sclerosis. Material for sequencing was blood. The CDR3 loop is CSARPTEYYEQYF. In DNA form, the CDR3 reads TGCAGTGCCAGACCGACAGAATACTACGAGCAGTACTTC.